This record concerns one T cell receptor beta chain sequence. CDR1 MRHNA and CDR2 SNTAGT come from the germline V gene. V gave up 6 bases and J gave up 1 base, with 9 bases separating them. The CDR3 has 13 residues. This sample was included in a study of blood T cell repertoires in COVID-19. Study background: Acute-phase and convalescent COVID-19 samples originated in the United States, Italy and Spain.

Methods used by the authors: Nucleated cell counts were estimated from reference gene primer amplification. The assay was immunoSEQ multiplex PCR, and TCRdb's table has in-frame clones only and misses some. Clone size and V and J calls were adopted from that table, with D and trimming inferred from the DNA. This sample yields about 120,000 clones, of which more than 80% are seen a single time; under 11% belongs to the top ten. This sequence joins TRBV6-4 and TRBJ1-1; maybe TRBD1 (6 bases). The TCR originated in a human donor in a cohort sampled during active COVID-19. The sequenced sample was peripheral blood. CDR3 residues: CASREDRNTEAFF. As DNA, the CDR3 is TGTGCCAGCAGGGAGGACAGGAACACTGAAGCTTTCTTT.